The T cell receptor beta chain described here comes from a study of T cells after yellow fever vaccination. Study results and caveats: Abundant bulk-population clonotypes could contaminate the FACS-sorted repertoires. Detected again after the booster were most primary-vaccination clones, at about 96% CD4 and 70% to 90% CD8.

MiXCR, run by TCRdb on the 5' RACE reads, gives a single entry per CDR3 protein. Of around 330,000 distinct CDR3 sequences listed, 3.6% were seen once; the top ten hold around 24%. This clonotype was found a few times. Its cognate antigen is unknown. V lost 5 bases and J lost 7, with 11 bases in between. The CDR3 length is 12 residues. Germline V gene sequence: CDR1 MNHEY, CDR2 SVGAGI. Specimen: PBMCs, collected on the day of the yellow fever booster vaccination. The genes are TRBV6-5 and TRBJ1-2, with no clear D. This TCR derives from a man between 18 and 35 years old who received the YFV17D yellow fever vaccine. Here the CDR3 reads CASSAPEVGYTF. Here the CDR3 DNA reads TGTGCCAGCAGTGCCCCGGAAGTTGGCTACACCTTC.